This TCR beta chain is drawn from a study of shared clonotypes between healthy human individuals. Broader study findings: Among a few donors, 4.5% to 5.5% of naive CD4 clonotypes were found in common.

This clone was counted only a few times. Its matching antigen is unknown. Assay: immunoSEQ multiplex PCR; the TCRdb copy retains only in-frame clones and omits some. The sample includes roughly 1.5 million clones, 95% to 99% of them seen just once. Sequenced input: naive CD4+ T cells sorted from blood. As to subset: CD45RA+ positively selected. The receptor was derived from a man in his thirties or forties in good health.

CDR3 nucleotides: TGTGCCAGCAGATATTGGACTAGCGGGCGCGATGAGCAGTTCTTC. It codes for CASRYWTSGRDEQFF. The V call is TRBV6-5, the J call TRBJ2-1; the match to TRBD2 covers 11 bases. Germline-derived CDR1 and CDR2 are MNHEY and SVGAGI. V lost 6 bases to trimming and J lost 8 bases; unmatched junction nucleotides: 9. CDR3 length equals 15 residues.